This T cell receptor (beta chain) is from a study of cytomegalovirus exposure and HLA in healthy donors. On the study more broadly: HLA-typed donors were the source of about 85 million unique TCRs held in an early data release. Study-level results: Rare sequences made up most TCRs, while some public TCRs were found in many donors. Differences between HLA loci emerged in a later analysis of TCR association rates, with DRB1 most and HLA-C fewest. What a later analysis reportedly showed was that an Asian-associated ancestry cluster had fewer N-insertions than the roughly 670-donor mean.

The count of this clone is one. Its antigen is not known. PCR employed 60 Vbeta and 13 Jbeta primers. The table came from immunoSEQ multiplex PCR; TCRdb's copy has only in-frame clones and leaves some out. Counted here are 150,000 to 200,000 clones, around 72% occurring once; the ten biggest clones make up 6.5% to 8.5%. CDR1 is SGDLS, CDR2 YYNGEE, per germline. The CDR3 runs to 17 residues. Trimming at V came to 0 bases and at J to 8 bases, leaving 16 bases not matched to a gene. Sequencing was carried out using PBMCs. The source is a woman aged 40 to 50 in good health and CMV-seropositive. This chain links TRBV9 with TRBJ1-2, with TRBD1 matching over 7 bases. The CDR3 coding sequence is TGTGCCAGCAGCGTAGCTACGGGGGACAGCTTTCATCGGGGCTACACCTTC. Translating gives CASSVATGDSFHRGYTF.